This TCR beta chain was found in a study of blood T cell repertoires in COVID-19. About the research overall: COVID-19 samples collected from the United States, Italy and Spain covered acute and convalescent phases. PBMCs, B-cell-depleted T cells, or T cells provided the cDNA or gDNA that made up the material.

Original handling: For nucleated cells, counts were estimated from reference gene primer amplification. Here immunoSEQ multiplex PCR was the method, and the copy in TCRdb shows in-frame clones only, minus some. V and J calls and clone size follow that table, whereas D and trimming were derived from the DNA. The profile covers under 300,000 clones, with 80% to 90% appearing a single time and more than 10% taken by the ten largest. The Seattle patients, enrolled during active infection, were followed longitudinally. Germline CDR1 and CDR2: SGHRS and YFSETQ. The J segment lost 4 bases and the V segment lost 8 bases, leaving 8 bases of the junction unmatched. This CDR3 has 13 residues.

The chain couples TRBV5-1 to TRBJ2-5; 7 nucleotides line up with TRBD1. Sequencing was performed on peripheral blood. The TCR sequence derives from a woman in her 30s with COVID-19, enrolled during active disease. CDR3: CASGQEGRETQYF. The CDR3 DNA reads as TGCGCCAGTGGACAGGAAGGGCGAGAGACCCAGTACTTC.